This T cell receptor beta chain was recorded in a study of spatial heterogeneity in lung cancer (dated by TCRdb to between 2018 and 2020). With regard to the full study: More beta-chain than alpha-chain transcripts were consistently detected, likely reflecting higher beta-chain transcript abundance. Both alpha and beta chains were TCR-sequenced in 220 or so tumor regions, about 64 matched nontumor lung samples and some 56 PBMC samples obtained at surgery. In tumor regions, TCR transcript counts showed a strong correlation with a T cell transcriptional module score derived from matched bulk RNA-seq. In non-small cell lung cancer, the study made a quantitative comparison of TCR alpha and beta repertoires among multiple tumor regions, matched nontumor lung and blood. In the raw uncorrected reads, each unique combination of TCR and UMI appeared on average more than ten times. Nonsynonymous mutation counts, determined by whole-exome sequencing of tumor tissue, were related to features of the TCR repertoire. Results and caveats for the whole study, not just this receptor: Counts of ubiquitous and regional expanded TCRs correlated with counts of ubiquitous and regional nonsynonymous mutations, respectively. TCR-seq coverage of tumor T cells was estimated at only roughly 7.7% for alpha chains and around 14% for beta chains. Additional single-cell paired TCR alpha and beta sequencing was considered necessary to confirm, at a functional level, the hypothesis that regional TCRs recognize regional mutations. A correlation was observed between the number of expanded intratumoral alpha and beta TCRs and the tumor nonsynonymous mutation count.

This clonotype showed up many times. The antigen it binds to is not known. Qualities for individual bases were not recorded, and no much larger clone is one base off. The sample's time point label is to be understood as: sample taken at primary tumor resection. The donors were fewer than 90 patients from the lung TRACERx cohort who had early-stage, untreated non-small cell lung cancer. TCR sequencing used whole RNA extracted from tumor and nontumor lung tissue, or from cryopreserved PBMC samples, without cell sorting. Only patients for whom sufficient RNA was available from at least two tumor regions were selected for TCR sequencing. Before selection, tumor and adjacent nontumor lung specimens were reviewed by a lung pathologist. The CDR3 spans 20 residues, from the cysteine through the phenylalanine. Of the read, only the CDR3 DNA is kept; its 60 bases are in frame from base 1. For CDR1 and CDR2, the germline V gene (reference sequence) lists LGHDT and YNNKEL. V trim: 0 bases; J trim: 1 base; unmatched bases: 11.

Receptor amplification or capture employed 5' RACE. This sample was sequenced with a NextSeq 500. The TCR library protocol attached a unique molecular identifier to each TCR cDNA molecule to allow correction of PCR and sequencing errors. The authors processed their data as follows. Decombinator tools were used for TCR identification, UMI-based error correction and CDR3 extraction. TCRs above a frequency of 2 per 1,000, corresponding to the top 1% of the tumor frequency distribution, were defined as expanded. Expanded tumor TCRs were classed as regional if statistically deemed absent (corrected P<0.05) from at least one tumor region, otherwise ubiquitous. Each repertoire was subsampled 100 times to 5,000 TCRs, after which Renyi diversity was computed with the R vegan package. CDR3 similarity networks were built from amino acid triplet string-kernel similarity, with CDR3s being connected when pairwise similarity was above 0.82. The public reads were reanalyzed by TCRdb: fastp trimming at Q25, MiXCR alignment, in-frame beta chains only. Each CDR3 protein appears once, grouped with its most common genes and DNA. The V and J calls shown here were made by TCRdb, not taken from the authors' results. In this sample the table shows roughly 8,400 distinct CDR3 sequences, about 4.6% of which occur a single time. Clones ranked in the top ten supply roughly 12% of the sample.

This chain joins TRBV3-1 to TRBJ2-2; the junction holds 10 bases that match TRBD2. The source material was lung tumor tissue, sampled at surgery. This sequence originates from a female donor with early-stage non-small cell lung cancer. The CDR3 has the sequence CASSQDSEEREGRNTGELFF. The sequenced DNA is TGTGCCAGCAGCCAAGATAGTGAAGAGCGGGAGGGCCGGAACACCGGGGAGCTGTTTTTT.